These 13 T cell receptor beta chains originate from one sample sequenced in a study of blood T cells in healthy people across ages. Next came a second PCR, run for about 6 to 12 cycles, which used a sample-barcoded 5' primer along with a J-beta primer mix. TCRdb ran MiXCR on the 5' RACE reads and lists one entry per CDR3 protein. The data show 1.5 million to 2 million distinct CDR3 sequences, about 50% seen once. Specimen: blood. All receptors come from a woman between 40 and 55 years old in good health.

V usage is TRBV5-1 and J usage is TRBJ2-2, with D tentatively TRBD2 (6 bases). Germline CDR1 is SGHRS and CDR2 is YFSETQ. The ends were cut back, 0 bases at V and 4 bases at J, with 16 bases in the middle. There are 17 residues in the CDR3. The CDR3 coding sequence is TGCGCCAGCAGCTTGGGCGGGAAACTATCCCTCACCGGGGAGCTGTTTTTT. It specifies CASSLGGKLSLTGELFF.

CDR3 sequence: CASSTAGQTQYF. In nucleotides, the CDR3 is TGTGCCAGCAGTACGGCGGGGCAGACCCAGTACTTC. This chain joins TRBV28 and TRBJ2-5; D is perhaps TRBD2 (6 bases). V gave up 5 bases and J gave up 6 bases, with 10 bases separating them. The CDR3 covers 12 residues. Germline CDR1 and CDR2: MDHEN and SYDVKM.

The chain recombines TRBV2 with TRBJ2-7, with D tentatively TRBD1 or TRBD2 (5 bases each). V was shortened by 7 bases and J by 2 bases, with 12 bases between the two germline ends. The CDR3 runs 13 residues. Germline loops: CDR1 SNHLY, CDR2 FYNNEI. CDR3 DNA sequence: TGTGCCAGCAAGGCCGGGGCGGCCTACGAGCAGTACTTC. It is translated as CASKAGAAYEQYF.

The rearrangement links TRBV7-9 to TRBJ1-2; D is perhaps TRBD1 (6 bases). This CDR3 region has 13 residues. Trimming took 1 base from V and 7 from J, leaving 10 bases between them. The germline V gene encodes CDR1 SEHNR and CDR2 FQNEAQ (reference sequence). The CDR3 DNA follows: TGTGCCAGCAGCTTAGGAGGGACATTTGGCTACACCTTC. Protein: CASSLGGTFGYTF.

The CDR3 DNA sequence: TGTGCCAGCAGTTATGGTGAGGGGGATGGCTACACCTTC. Encoded protein: CASSYGEGDGYTF. The V call is TRBV6-6, the J call TRBJ1-2; possibly TRBD1 for D (6 bases). The CDR3 extends over 13 amino acids. Germline lookup yields CDR1 MNHNY and CDR2 SVGAGI (reference sequence). V was trimmed by 3 bases and J by 6 bases, leaving 11 bases between them.

J is TRBJ2-1 and V is TRBV5-4; 11 nucleotides line up with TRBD2. After removal of 4 bases from V and 4 bases from J, the junction contained 7 bases not matched to a gene. Germline lookup yields CDR1 SGHNT and CDR2 YYREEE (reference sequence). The CDR3 extends over 16 amino acids. Written as DNA, the CDR3 is TGTGCCAGCAGCCGGTCCCTAGCGGGGGGTTACAATGAGCAGTTCTTC. Amino acids: CASSRSLAGGYNEQFF.

The chain is built from TRBV7-9 and TRBJ1-2; D gene uncertain. This CDR3 spans 14 amino acids. Germline V lookup: CDR1 SEHNR, CDR2 FQNEAQ (reference sequence). Trimming cost V 1 base and J 6 bases, with 12 bases left between them. DNA of the CDR3: TGTGCCAGCAGCTTAGTGGGCCGGCAGAATGGCTACACCTTC. Its translation is CASSLVGRQNGYTF. Full variable domain (remainder filled in from reference TRBV7-9 and TRBJ1-2): DTGVSQNPRHKITKRGQNVTFRCDPISEHNRLYWYRQTLGQGPEFLTYFQNEAQLEKSRLLSDRFSAERPKGSFSTLEIQRTEQGDSAMYLCASSLVGRQNGYTFGSGTRLTVV.

This chain connects TRBV29-1 to TRBJ1-4; D gene ambiguous. The V and J ends lost 0 bases and 4 bases respectively, with 9 bases between them. The length of the CDR3 is 14 residues. CDR1 and CDR2 from the germline V gene are SQVTM and ANQGSEA. The CDR3 nucleotides are TGCAGCGTTGAAGATCCGGGCAGTAATGAAAAACTGTTTTTT. Translation gives CSVEDPGSNEKLFF.

The CDR3 DNA sequence: TGCGCCAGCAGCTTGGTACAGGCCGATGAGCAGTACTTC. Its protein is CASSLVQADEQYF. The V call is TRBV5-1, the J call TRBJ2-5; tentative D call: TRBD1 (5 bases). The CDR3 spans 13 residues. Germline V gene data show CDR1 as SGHRS and CDR2 as YFSETQ. Trimming stripped 0 bases from V and 11 bases from J, with 14 bases between.

This clonotype was found once. In DNA form, the CDR3 reads TGCAGTGCCCCTGGAAGGGGCCCCACTGAAGCTTTCTTT. Protein: CSAPGRGPTEAFF. The gene calls are TRBV20-1 and TRBJ1-1, with D possibly TRBD1 on 5 matching bases. From germline, CDR1 is DFQATT and CDR2 SNEGSKA (reference sequence). CDR3 size: 13 residues. With 6 bases removed from V and 4 bases from J, the gap between germline ends came to 15 bases.

This clonotype was seen a few times. The V call is TRBV27, the J call TRBJ2-1, with 8 positions matching TRBD1. Germline V gene lookup returns CDR1 MNHEY and CDR2 SMNVEV (reference sequence). The CDR3 totals 13 residues. Germline trimming cut 7 bases from V and 3 bases from J; bases unmatched to any gene: 2. This chain's CDR3 is CASTTGVYNEQFF. The CDR3 nucleotides read TGTGCCAGCACGACAGGGGTCTACAATGAGCAGTTCTTC.

The chain carries TRBV6-5 and TRBJ2-1; D is unclear. Germline CDR1 is MNHEY and CDR2 is SVGAGI. There are 10 residues in the CDR3. Trimming took 9 bases from V and 11 from J, leaving 11 bases between them. The CDR3 DNA reads as TGTGCCAGTGGTGGTGGGAAGCAGTTCTTC. As protein: CASGGGKQFF.

This chain uses TRBV9 with TRBJ1-5; D is unresolved. This CDR3 is built from 14 residues. Trimming took 2 bases from V and 7 from J, leaving 13 bases between them. Germline V gene lookup returns CDR1 SGDLS and CDR2 YYNGEE. CDR3 nucleotides: TGTGCCAGCAGCGTGGACCCCGGAGGGCAGCCCCAGCATTTT. Its translation is CASSVDPGGQPQHF.